The rows below give T cell receptor beta chains drawn from one sample of a study of CD8+ T cells in alopecia areata. Clones were read by immunoSEQ multiplex PCR, and TCRdb kept only the in-frame ones, dropping some. Among about 180,000 clones listed, 50% to 60% were seen once. The sequences come from CD4+ T cells sorted from blood, collected at week 0. The source is a human donor with alopecia areata. CDR3s include the opening cysteine and the closing phenylalanine or tryptophan. The D gene is left open where the match is weak. The size field is filled for only some rows; it gives once, few, many or a size class.

>.|TRBD2|TRBV15|TRBJ2-5
TGTGCCACCAGCAGGTCGATAGCGGGCGAGACCCAGTACTTC
CATSRSIAGETQYF
>.|.|TRBV6-5|TRBJ1-1
TGTGCCAGCAAAAATACCGGGGGCGACACTGAAGCTTTCTTT
CASKNTGGDTEAFF
>.|.|TRBV15|TRBJ2-5
TGTGCCACCAGCAGCGACGGGACTCGGGGGACCCAGTACTTC
CATSSDGTRGTQYF
>.|.|TRBV2|TRBJ1-2
TGTGCCAGCAGGCCCGGGGGGATAGGCTACACCTTC
CASRPGGIGYTF
>.|TRBD1|TRBV30|TRBJ1-1
TGTGCCTCCCTACCAGGACAGGGACCCTCTGAAGCTTTCTTT
CASLPGQGPSEAFF
>.|TRBD2|TRBV10-3|TRBJ2-5
TGTGCCACCCAACTAGCGGGGGGGCAAGAGACCCAGTACTTC
CATQLAGGQETQYF
>many|.|TRBV30|TRBJ2-5
TGTGCCTGGAGAACCTCGGGGGAAAGGCTCCAAGAGACCCAGTACTTC
CAWRTSGERLQETQYF
>few|.|TRBV7-2|TRBJ1-6
TGTGCCAGCAGCCGCAACAGGGATTCACCCCTCCACTTT
CASSRNRDSPLHF
>once|TRBD1|TRBV29-1|TRBJ1-2
TGCAGCGTTGAGTCCACACAGGGGGCCTATGGCTACACCTTC
CSVESTQGAYGYTF
>.|TRBD1|TRBV5-6|TRBJ2-5
TGTGCCAGCAGCTTGGACAGGGGGGAGACCCAGTACTTC
CASSLDRGETQYF